One sample yielded the 20 T cell receptor beta chains listed below, sequenced in a study of CD8 T cells in Susac syndrome. RNA amounts of roughly 0.5 to 1 ug underwent reverse transcription with random hexamers. One entry per CDR3 protein, called by TCRdb with MiXCR from the immunoSEQ multiplex PCR reads. The table lists about 300,000 distinct CDR3 sequences, approximately 90% of them singletons. The sequenced sample was CD8+ T cells from PBMCs. These receptors were taken from a human donor with multiple sclerosis.

The chain uses TRBV11-1 and TRBJ2-7, with 15 bases fitting TRBD2. V was pared by 5 bases and J by 1 base, with 15 bases of the junction left unmatched. Germline V gene sequence: CDR1 SGHAT, CDR2 FQDESV (reference sequence). The CDR3 has 20 amino acids. The CDR3 region has the DNA TGTGCCAGCAGCCCCAGTTTGATGGGACTAGCGGGAGGAATGTCCTACGAGCAGTACTTC. It encodes CASSPSLMGLAGGMSYEQYF.

This clonotype was picked up a small number of times. This chain links TRBV4-1 with TRBJ2-7; the match to TRBD1 covers 7 bases. The CDR3 contains 14 residues. V shed 4 bases and J 2 bases; nucleotides not matched to a gene: 5. Germline V gives CDR1 MGHRA, CDR2 YSYEKL. The CDR3 is CASSPQGTTYEQYF. The CDR3 nucleotides are TGCGCCAGCAGCCCACAGGGGACAACCTACGAGCAGTACTTC.

The V gene is TRBV6-5, the J gene TRBJ2-7; the D gene is possibly TRBD1 (5 bases). The CDR3 covers 14 residues. Germline-derived CDR1 and CDR2 are MNHEY and SVGAGI. V lost 0 bases and J lost 7, with 13 bases in between. The CDR3 sequence is CASSYSRDSREQYF. The CDR3 nucleotides read TGTGCCAGCAGTTACTCCCGTGACAGCAGGGAGCAGTACTTC.

CDR3 coding DNA: TGTGCCAGTACGACCGGGCCTAATGAAAAACTGTTTTTT. Amino acids: CASTTGPNEKLFF. V usage is TRBV19 and J usage is TRBJ1-4; D not resolved. V dropped 7 bases and J dropped 3 bases, with 9 bases sitting between them. Germline V CDR1 and CDR2: LNHDA, SQIVND (reference sequence). CDR3 length: 13 amino acids.

The chain combines TRBV7-9 with TRBJ2-3; possible D gene TRBD1, 6 bases. V lost 5 bases and J 2 bases, leaving 8 bases between the germline ends. Germline CDR1 SEHNR, CDR2 FQNEAQ (reference sequence). The CDR3 is 13 residues long. CDR3 loop: CASSPGATDTQYF. Written as DNA, the CDR3 is TGTGCCAGCAGCCCAGGGGCCACAGATACGCAGTATTTT.

The count of this clonotype is one. CDR3 region: CSAAEGRVPEQYF. CDR3 DNA: TGCAGTGCTGCCGAGGGCAGGGTACCCGAGCAGTACTTC. This chain uses TRBV20-1 with TRBJ2-7, with D perhaps being TRBD1 or TRBD2 (5 bases each). Trimming removed 5 bases from V and 6 bases from J, with 17 bases in between. The CDR3 sequence is 13 residues long. Germline CDR1 is DFQATT and CDR2 is SNEGSKA (reference sequence).

This chain connects TRBV29-1 to TRBJ2-1, with 7 bases that match TRBD2. Germline V gives CDR1 SQVTM, CDR2 ANQGSEA. The V segment lost 4 bases and the J segment 6 bases; nucleotides outside the gene matches: 9. This CDR3 region has 14 residues. CDR3 residues: CSVVDGREPNEQFF. CDR3 in DNA: TGCAGCGTTGTGGATGGGCGGGAGCCCAATGAGCAGTTCTTC.

The chain uses TRBV7-9 and TRBJ2-7, with 8 positions matching TRBD1. Losses at the gene ends were 5 bases for V and 3 bases for J; bases not matched to a gene: 12. The CDR3 sequence is 16 residues long. Germline-derived CDR1 and CDR2 are SEHNR and FQNEAQ (reference sequence). In DNA, the CDR3 is TGTGCCAGCAGCCCCCCAGGACAGGGAAGAAACTACGAGCAGTACTTC. Translation: CASSPPGQGRNYEQYF.

The chain joins TRBV25-1 to TRBJ2-1; perhaps TRBD2 as D (7 bases). Trimming took 5 bases from V and 1 from J, leaving 24 bases between them. The germline CDR1 and CDR2 sequences are MGHDK and SYGVNS. The CDR3 totals 19 residues. The CDR3 nucleotides are TGTGCCAGCAGTCCTTCCCCTCTGGGGGGGCCCCTATCCTACAATGAGCAGTTCTTC. As protein: CASSPSPLGGPLSYNEQFF.

This clonotype was observed once. The rearrangement joins TRBV24-1 to TRBJ2-5; possibly TRBD1 or TRBD2 for D (6 bases each). Between the trimmed V and J ends, which lost 4 bases and 4 bases, there was a span of 12 bases. Per the germline V gene, CDR1 is KGHDR and CDR2 is SFDVKD. The CDR3 has 14 residues. CDR3 amino acids: CATSEEQGGETQYF. The CDR3 region has the DNA TGTGCCACCAGTGAAGAACAGGGAGGAGAGACCCAGTACTTC.

The chain joins TRBV20-1 to TRBJ1-2, with D possibly matching TRBD1 (5 bases). Germline values: CDR1 DFQATT, CDR2 SNEGSKA (reference sequence). The germline V and J ends were trimmed by 5 bases and 4 bases, with 17 bases remaining between them. This CDR3 contains 14 residues. The CDR3 sequence is CSAGAAGERYGYTF. In DNA, the CDR3 is TGCAGTGCTGGGGCGGCGGGGGAGCGCTATGGCTACACCTTC.

DNA for the CDR3: TGTGCCAGCACCAGGGGTGTTGGGGACACCGGGGAGCTGTTTTTT. This translates into CASTRGVGDTGELFF. The chain joins TRBV6-1 to TRBJ2-2; TRBD1 might be the D (6 bases). Between the trimmed V and J ends, which lost 7 bases and 3 bases, there was a span of 15 bases. The germline CDR1 and CDR2 sequences are MNHNS and SASEGT. This CDR3 spans 15 amino acids.

The V call is TRBV6-5, the J call TRBJ1-1, with a possible D match to TRBD1 (5 bases). CDR1 MNHEY and CDR2 SVGAGI come from the germline V gene. This CDR3 is 14 amino acids long. Trimming removed 7 bases from V and 4 bases from J, with 16 bases in between. CDR3 coding DNA: TGTGCCAGCACCTACCAAGCTGGGGGCACTGAAGCTTTCTTT. Its protein product is CASTYQAGGTEAFF.

V usage is TRBV20-1 and J usage is TRBJ2-5; TRBD2 aligns across 9 bases. V was clipped by 0 bases and J by 1 base; unmatched bases: 6. The CDR3 loop spans 16 amino acids. Germline lookup yields CDR1 DFQATT and CDR2 SNEGSKA (reference sequence). The CDR3 loop is CSARDISGGSQETQYF. The CDR3 DNA is TGCAGTGCTAGAGATATAAGCGGGGGGTCCCAAGAGACCCAGTACTTC.

The J gene is TRBJ2-2, the V gene TRBV11-3; D call uncertain. The germline gives CDR1 SGHNT, CDR2 YENEEA. Trimming pared 5 bases from V and 3 bases from J, leaving 10 bases between. The length of the CDR3 is 14 residues. The CDR3 nucleotides read TGTGCCAGCAGCGCGTCTAGACACACCGGGGAGCTGTTTTTT. Translated: CASSASRHTGELFF.

The CDR3: CASSLGPGATDTQYF. CDR3 DNA sequence: TGTGCCAGCAGTTTAGGCCCGGGGGCAACAGATACGCAGTATTTT. The chain uses TRBV27 and TRBJ2-3; tentatively, D is TRBD1 or TRBD2 (6 bases each). V was pared by 2 bases and J by 3 bases, with 12 bases between. The CDR3 length is 15 residues. Looked up from germline, CDR1 is MNHEY and CDR2 is SMNVEV (reference sequence).

The chain is built from TRBV9 and TRBJ1-5; 8 nucleotides agree with TRBD1. This CDR3 region has 14 residues. From germline, CDR1 is SGDLS and CDR2 YYNGEE. V lost 3 bases and J lost 7; bases outside the gene matches: 6. The CDR3 DNA reads TGTGCCAGCAGCGCCGGAGGACAGGGCCAGCCCCAGCATTTT. This translates into CASSAGGQGQPQHF.

This sequence joins TRBV19 and TRBJ2-3; the match to TRBD1 covers 12 bases. CDR3 length: 15 amino acids. V gave up 4 bases and J gave up 4 bases; unmatched junction bases: 3. Germline lookup yields CDR1 LNHDA and CDR2 SQIVND (reference sequence). The DNA of the CDR3 is TGTGCCAGTAGTACCGGGACAGGGGGCGCAGATACGCAGTATTTT. Its translation is CASSTGTGGADTQYF. Full variable domain (outside the CDR3, taken from reference TRBV19 and TRBJ2-3): DGGITQSPKYLFRKEGQNVTLSCEQNLNHDAMYWYRQDPGQGLRLIYYSQIVNDFQKGDIAEGYSVSREKKESFPLTVTSAQKNPTAFYLCASSTGTGGADTQYFGPGTRLTVL.

This rearrangement joins TRBV10-2 to TRBJ2-7, with 7 bases that match TRBD1. CDR3 length: 14 amino acids. The trim removed 1 base at V and 0 bases at J, leaving 0 bases unmatched. Germline assignment: CDR1 WSHSY and CDR2 SAAADI. CDR3 sequence: CASSEYRGSYEQYF. The CDR3, as DNA: TGCGCCAGCAGTGAGTACAGGGGCTCCTACGAGCAGTACTTC.

V gene TRBV6-1 combines with J gene TRBJ2-1; D is unresolved. This CDR3 comprises 13 residues. V shed 7 bases and J shed 8 bases, with 15 bases lying between them. In germline, CDR1 is MNHNS, CDR2 SASEGT. CDR3 region: CASTKTHAYEQFF. The CDR3 nucleotides are TGTGCCAGCACTAAGACACATGCTTATGAGCAGTTCTTC.